Listed here are 14 T cell receptor beta chains from one sample, sequenced in a study of tumor and adjacent non-tumor tissue in lung cancer. RNA was extracted from bulk tissue without any cell sorting. The normal lung tissue was taken more than 3 cm from the tumor edge. The library came from three nested PCR rounds adapted from ARM-PCR protocols. One entry per CDR3 protein results from TCRdb running MiXCR on the multiplex PCR reads. The sample holds roughly 44,000 distinct CDR3 sequences, 60% to 70% seen once. Sequenced sample: distant non-tumor lung tissue. These receptors all stem from a woman aged 40 to 50 with non-small cell lung cancer.

This clonotype was observed a handful of times. This sequence may be a read error, since a much larger clone differs from it by one base. The chain combines TRBV6-6 with TRBJ2-5, with D hard to call. The CDR3 totals 12 residues. Germline V gene sequence: CDR1 MNHNY, CDR2 SVGAGI (reference sequence). Written as DNA, the CDR3 is TGTGTCAGCAGCCAACCGACGGAGACCCAGTACTTC. This encodes CVSSQPTETQYF.

This clonotype was found a few times. This may arise from a read error, as a much more abundant clone is one base away. The V gene is TRBV10-2, the J gene TRBJ2-5; D is undetermined. V was pared by 6 bases and J by 7 bases, with 15 bases between. The CDR3 sequence is 13 residues long. The germline V gene encodes CDR1 WSHSY and CDR2 SAAADI. Here the CDR3 DNA reads TGCGCCAGCAGCGAGGACCCTGAAGGGACCCAGTACTTC. As protein: CASSEDPEGTQYF.

This clonotype was observed a handful of times. This may arise from a read error, as a much more abundant clone is one base away. The chain links TRBV6-6 to TRBJ2-1, with D hard to call. The CDR3 sequence is 13 residues long. CDR1 MNHNY and CDR2 SVGAGI come from the germline V gene (reference sequence). The CDR3 bases are TGTGCCAGCAGTTCCACCCTTTCCAATGAGCATTTCTTC. This gives the protein CASSSTLSNEHFF.

This clonotype has only a few counts. V is TRBV11-2 and J is TRBJ1-2, with D possibly being TRBD1 (5 bases). CDR1 and CDR2 from the germline V gene are SGHAT and FQNNGV. Trimming cost V 10 bases and J 4 bases, with 19 bases left between them. This CDR3 contains 14 residues. The CDR3 DNA reads as TGTGCCAACAGTTTGCCTCAGGGAGCCTATGGCTACACCTTC. Amino acids: CANSLPQGAYGYTF.

Comment on this clonotype: Sequence at one end of the junction differs from germline and may be a read error. The DNA for the CDR3 is TGCGCCAGCAGCTTGGAAGAGGTTCCCCGATTTGTATACAATGAGCACTTCTTC. Its protein is CASSLEEVPRFVYNEHFF. The rearrangement uses TRBV5-1 and TRBJ2-1; D not certain. The CDR3 extends over 18 amino acids. Germline CDR1 is SGHRS and CDR2 is YFSETQ.

There are many counts of this clonotype. V gene TRBV28 combines with J gene TRBJ2-7; TRBD1 might be the D (6 bases). The CDR3 runs to 13 residues. V was pared by 5 bases and J by 2 bases, with 10 bases between. From germline, CDR1 is MDHEN and CDR2 SYDVKM. CDR3 residues: CASSPGQPYEQYF. The CDR3 region has the DNA TGTGCCAGCAGTCCAGGACAGCCCTACGAGCAGTACTTC.

Turning to this clonotype: A much larger clone lies a single base off, so this may be a read error. V and J are TRBV20-1 and TRBJ1-2; tentatively, D is TRBD1 (6 bases). Germline V gene sequence: CDR1 DFQATT, CDR2 SNEGSKA (reference sequence). V dropped 6 bases and J dropped 0 bases, with 17 bases sitting between them. CDR3 size: 15 residues. The CDR3 spells CSAPDSAPANYGYTF. The CDR3 nucleotides are TGCAGTGCACCGGACAGTGCCCCAGCTAACTATGGCTACACCTTC.

A remark on this clonotype: The junction departs from the called germline gene at one end, perhaps through a read error. The chain carries TRBV29-1 and TRBJ2-1, with 7 bases aligning to TRBD2. The germline gives CDR1 SQVTM, CDR2 ANQGSEA. The CDR3 consists of 16 residues. The CDR3 region has the DNA TGCGGCGTGGTAAGCGGGATTAGCGCTTTACACAATGAGCAGTTCTTC. Amino acids: CGVVSGISALHNEQFF.

About this clonotype itself: Sequence at one end of the junction differs from germline and may be a read error. The rearrangement joins TRBV6-2 or TRBV6-3 to TRBJ2-3; D gene ambiguous. The CDR3 is 15 residues long. From germline, CDR1 is MNHEY and CDR2 SVGEGT. CDR3 DNA: TGTACCAGCAGAGATAGGGCTCGGAGTGGCGATACGCAGTATTTT. It specifies CTSRDRARSGDTQYF.

The sample holds one count of this clonotype. The junction shows a germline mismatch at one end, possibly a read error. V usage is TRBV4-1 and J usage is TRBJ2-5; 11 bases fit TRBD1. In germline, CDR1 is MGHRA, CDR2 YSYEKL. This CDR3 spans 17 amino acids. CDR3: CAGSQDRDRGMHETQYF. CDR3 coding DNA: TGCGCCGGCAGCCAAGACCGGGACAGGGGGATGCATGAGACCCAGTACTTC.

For this clonotype: Germline is not matched at one junction end, which may reflect a read error. The rearrangement links TRBV6-5 to TRBJ1-4; maybe TRBD1 (6 bases). The CDR3 is made up of 15 amino acids. The germline gives CDR1 MNHEY, CDR2 SVGAGI. Written as DNA, the CDR3 is TGTGCCAGCAGCTACACGACAGGAACTAATGAAGAACTGTTTTTT. Protein sequence: CASSYTTGTNEELFF.

For this clonotype: The conserved closing phenylalanine or tryptophan is absent in this CDR3, likely reflecting a read error. This rearrangement joins TRBV6-5 to TRBJ1-2; possible D gene TRBD1, 5 bases. The germline V and J ends were trimmed by 2 bases and 5 bases, with 12 bases remaining between them. The V gene's germline CDR1 is MNHEY and CDR2 SVGAGI. The CDR3 covers 14 residues. The CDR3 loop is CASSYDGGRYGYTL. DNA of the CDR3: TGTGCCAGCAGTTACGATGGGGGAAGGTATGGCTACACCTTA.

Only one count was recorded for this clonotype. Because it lacks the conserved phenylalanine or tryptophan at the end, this CDR3 is likely a read error. No DNA is shown, since the ends of the CDR3 on it are uncertain; the CDR3 is the one TCRdb lists. J is TRBJ2-7 and V is TRBV6-9. Germline loops: CDR1 MNHGY, CDR2 SVAAGI. The CDR3 contains 8 residues when both ends are counted. CDR3 sequence reads: CASPLAFG.

This clonotype was recorded at least ten times. The rearrangement joins TRBV10-3 to TRBJ2-5; no clear D gene. The CDR3 totals 11 residues. The germline V and J ends were trimmed by 0 bases and 5 bases, with 1 base remaining between them. The germline V gene encodes CDR1 ENHRY and CDR2 SYGVKD. The CDR3 bases are TGTGCCATCAGTGAGTCGGAGACCCAGTACTTC. The encoded protein is CAISESETQYF.